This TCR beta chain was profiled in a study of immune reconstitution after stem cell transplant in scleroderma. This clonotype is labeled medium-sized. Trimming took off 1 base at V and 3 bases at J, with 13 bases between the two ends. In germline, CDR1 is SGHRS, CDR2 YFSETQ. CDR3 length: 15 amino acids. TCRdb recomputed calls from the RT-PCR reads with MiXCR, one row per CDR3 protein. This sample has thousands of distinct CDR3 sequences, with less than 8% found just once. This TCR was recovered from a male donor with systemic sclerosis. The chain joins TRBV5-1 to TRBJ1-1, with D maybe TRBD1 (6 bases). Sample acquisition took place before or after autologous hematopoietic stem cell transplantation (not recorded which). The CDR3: CASSLQGQGYTEAFF. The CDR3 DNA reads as TGCGCCAGCAGCTTGCAGGGGCAGGGGTACACTGAAGCTTTCTTT.